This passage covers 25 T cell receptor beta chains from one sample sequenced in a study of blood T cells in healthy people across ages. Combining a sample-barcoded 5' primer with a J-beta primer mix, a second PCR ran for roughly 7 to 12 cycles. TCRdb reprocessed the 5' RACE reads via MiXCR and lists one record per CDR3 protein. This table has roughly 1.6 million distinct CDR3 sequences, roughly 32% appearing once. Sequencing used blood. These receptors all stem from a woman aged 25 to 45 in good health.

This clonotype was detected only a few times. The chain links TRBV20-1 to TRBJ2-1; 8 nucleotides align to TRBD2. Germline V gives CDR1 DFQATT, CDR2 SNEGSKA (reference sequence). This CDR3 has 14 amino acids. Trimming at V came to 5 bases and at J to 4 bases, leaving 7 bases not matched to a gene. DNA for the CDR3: TGCAGTGCTTATAGCGGGACTGATTACAATGAGCAGTTCTTC. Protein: CSAYSGTDYNEQFF.

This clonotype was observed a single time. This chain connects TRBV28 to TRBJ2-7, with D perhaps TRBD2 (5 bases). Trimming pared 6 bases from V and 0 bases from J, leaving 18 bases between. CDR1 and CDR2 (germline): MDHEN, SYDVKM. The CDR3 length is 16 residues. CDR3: CASSPVVEASSYEQYF. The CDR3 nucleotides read TGTGCCAGCAGCCCCGTCGTGGAGGCGAGCTCCTACGAGCAGTACTTC. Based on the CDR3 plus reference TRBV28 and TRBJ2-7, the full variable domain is DVKVTQSSRYLVKRTGEKVFLECVQDMDHENMFWYRQDPGLGLRLIYFSYDVKMKEKGDIPEGYSVSREKKERFSLILESASTNQTSMYLCASSPVVEASSYEQYFGPGTRLTVT.

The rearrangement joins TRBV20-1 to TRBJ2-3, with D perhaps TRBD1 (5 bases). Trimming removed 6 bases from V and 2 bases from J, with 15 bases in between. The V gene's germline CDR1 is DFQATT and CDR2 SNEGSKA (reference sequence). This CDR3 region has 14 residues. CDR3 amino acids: CSAVPQGITDTQYF. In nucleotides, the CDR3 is TGCAGTGCCGTCCCCCAGGGAATCACAGATACGCAGTATTTT.

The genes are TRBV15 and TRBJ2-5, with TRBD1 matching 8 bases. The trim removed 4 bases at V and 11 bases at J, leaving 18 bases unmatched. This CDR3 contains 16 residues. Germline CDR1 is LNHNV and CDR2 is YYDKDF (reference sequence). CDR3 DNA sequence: TGTGCCACCAGCACTCCGGGACAGGAGAATACCTACGTGCAGTACTTC. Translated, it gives CATSTPGQENTYVQYF.

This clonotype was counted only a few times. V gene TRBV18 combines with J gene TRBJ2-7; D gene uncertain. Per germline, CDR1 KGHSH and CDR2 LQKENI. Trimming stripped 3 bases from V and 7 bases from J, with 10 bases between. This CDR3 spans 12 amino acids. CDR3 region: CASSPSAGEQYF. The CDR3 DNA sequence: TGTGCCAGCTCACCTTCGGCTGGGGAGCAGTACTTC.

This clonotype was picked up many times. CDR3 amino acids: CSVAGPTLSYEQYF. DNA of the CDR3: TGCAGCGTTGCGGGCCCGACCCTCTCCTACGAGCAGTACTTC. The chain employs TRBV29-1 and TRBJ2-7; the D is unclear. The germline V gene encodes CDR1 SQVTM and CDR2 ANQGSEA. V was trimmed by 4 bases and J by 0 bases, leaving 13 bases between them. CDR3 length equals 14 residues.

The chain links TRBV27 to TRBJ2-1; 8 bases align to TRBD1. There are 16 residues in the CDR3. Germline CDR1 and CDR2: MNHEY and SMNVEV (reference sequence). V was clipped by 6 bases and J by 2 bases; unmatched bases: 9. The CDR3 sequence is CASRRTGLLTYNEQFF. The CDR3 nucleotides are TGTGCCAGCAGAAGGACAGGGCTGCTAACCTACAATGAGCAGTTCTTC.

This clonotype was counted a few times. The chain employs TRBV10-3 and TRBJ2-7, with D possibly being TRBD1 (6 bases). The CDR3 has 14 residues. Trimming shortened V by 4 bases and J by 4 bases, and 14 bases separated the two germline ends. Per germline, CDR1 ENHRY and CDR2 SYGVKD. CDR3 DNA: TGTGCCATCAGTGGCCGGGACACCCCTTACGAGCAGTACTTC. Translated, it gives CAISGRDTPYEQYF.

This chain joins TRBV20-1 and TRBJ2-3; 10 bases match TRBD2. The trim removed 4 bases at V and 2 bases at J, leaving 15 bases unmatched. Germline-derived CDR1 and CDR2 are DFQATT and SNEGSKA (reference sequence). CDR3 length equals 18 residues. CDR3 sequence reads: CSATTEGLAYRITDTQYF. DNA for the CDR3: TGCAGTGCTACCACTGAGGGACTAGCGTACCGTATCACAGATACGCAGTATTTT.

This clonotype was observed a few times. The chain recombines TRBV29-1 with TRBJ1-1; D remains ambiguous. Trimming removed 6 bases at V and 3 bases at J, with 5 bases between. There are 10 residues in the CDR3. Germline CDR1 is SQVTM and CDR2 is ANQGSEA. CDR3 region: CSVWDTEAFF. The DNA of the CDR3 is TGCAGCGTATGGGACACTGAAGCTTTCTTT.

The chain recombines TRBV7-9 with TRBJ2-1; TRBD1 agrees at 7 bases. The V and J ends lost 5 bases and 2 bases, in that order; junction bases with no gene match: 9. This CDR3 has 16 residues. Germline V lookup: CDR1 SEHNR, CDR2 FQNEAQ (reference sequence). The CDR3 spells CASSLGQVVAYNEQFF. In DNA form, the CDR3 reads TGTGCCAGCAGCCTCGGACAGGTGGTAGCCTACAATGAGCAGTTCTTC.

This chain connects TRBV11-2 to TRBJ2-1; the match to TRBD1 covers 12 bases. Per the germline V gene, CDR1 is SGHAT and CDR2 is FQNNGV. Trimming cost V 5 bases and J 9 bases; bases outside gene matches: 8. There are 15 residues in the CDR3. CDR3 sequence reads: CASSVPGQGASEQFF. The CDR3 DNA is TGTGCCAGCAGCGTACCGGGACAGGGGGCGAGTGAGCAGTTCTTC.

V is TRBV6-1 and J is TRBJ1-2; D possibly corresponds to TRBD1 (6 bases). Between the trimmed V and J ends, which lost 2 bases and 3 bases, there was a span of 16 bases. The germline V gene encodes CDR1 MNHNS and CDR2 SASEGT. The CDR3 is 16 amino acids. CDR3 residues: CASSEFRGGLDYGYTF. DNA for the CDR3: TGTGCCAGCAGTGAATTTCGTGGGGGGCTCGACTATGGCTACACCTTC.

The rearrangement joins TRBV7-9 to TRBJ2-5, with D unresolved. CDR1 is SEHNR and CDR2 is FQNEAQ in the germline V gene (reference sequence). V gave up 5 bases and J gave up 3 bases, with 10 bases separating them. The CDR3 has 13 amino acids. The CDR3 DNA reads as TGTGCCAGCAGCACACAGATAGAAGAGACCCAGTACTTC. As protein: CASSTQIEETQYF.

The CDR3 reads CASSLPGTGGRGYTF. The CDR3 DNA sequence: TGTGCCAGCAGTTTACCCGGGACAGGGGGGCGTGGCTACACCTTC. V and J are TRBV5-5 and TRBJ1-2; 11 bases line up with TRBD1. This CDR3 spans 15 amino acids. Germline-derived CDR1 and CDR2 are SGHKS and YYEKEE (reference sequence). Trimming took 5 bases from V and 7 from J; bases not matched to a gene: 10.

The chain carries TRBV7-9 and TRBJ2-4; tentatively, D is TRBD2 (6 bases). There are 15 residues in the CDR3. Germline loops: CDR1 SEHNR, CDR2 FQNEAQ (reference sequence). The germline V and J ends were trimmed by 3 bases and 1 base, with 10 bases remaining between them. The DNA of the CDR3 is TGTGCCAGCAGCTTTTCTGGAGGGGCCAAAAACATTCAGTACTTC. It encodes CASSFSGGAKNIQYF.

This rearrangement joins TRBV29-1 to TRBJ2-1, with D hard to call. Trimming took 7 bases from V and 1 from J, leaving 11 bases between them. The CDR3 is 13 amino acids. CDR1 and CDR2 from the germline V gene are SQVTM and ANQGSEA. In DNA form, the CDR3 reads TGCAGCGCAAGAACAAGGTCCTACAATGAGCAGTTCTTC. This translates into CSARTRSYNEQFF.

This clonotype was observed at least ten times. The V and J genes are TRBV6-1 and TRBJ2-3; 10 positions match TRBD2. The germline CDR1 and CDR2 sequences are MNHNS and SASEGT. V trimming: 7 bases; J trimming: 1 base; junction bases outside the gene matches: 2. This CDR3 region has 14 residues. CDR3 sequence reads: CASKTSGGTDTQYF. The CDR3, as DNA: TGTGCCAGCAAAACTAGCGGGGGCACAGATACGCAGTATTTT.

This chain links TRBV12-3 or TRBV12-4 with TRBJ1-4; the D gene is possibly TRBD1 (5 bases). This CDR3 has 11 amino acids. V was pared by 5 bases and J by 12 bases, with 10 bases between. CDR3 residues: CASSHGTELFF. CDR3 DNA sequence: TGTGCCAGCAGTCACGGGACGGAACTGTTTTTT.

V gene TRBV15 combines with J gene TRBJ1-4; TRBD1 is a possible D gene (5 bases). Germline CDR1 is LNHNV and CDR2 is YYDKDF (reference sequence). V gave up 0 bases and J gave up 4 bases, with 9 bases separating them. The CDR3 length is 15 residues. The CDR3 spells CATSRDLRGNEKLFF. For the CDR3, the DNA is TGTGCCACCAGCAGAGATCTGAGGGGTAATGAAAAACTGTTTTTT.

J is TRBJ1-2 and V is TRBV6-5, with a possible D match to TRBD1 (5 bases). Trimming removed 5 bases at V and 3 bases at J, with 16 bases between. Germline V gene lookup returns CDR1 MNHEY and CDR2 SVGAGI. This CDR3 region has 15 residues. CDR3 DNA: TGTGCCAGCAGTGACAGTGACTTGTCGGACTATGGCTACACCTTC. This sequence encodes CASSDSDLSDYGYTF.

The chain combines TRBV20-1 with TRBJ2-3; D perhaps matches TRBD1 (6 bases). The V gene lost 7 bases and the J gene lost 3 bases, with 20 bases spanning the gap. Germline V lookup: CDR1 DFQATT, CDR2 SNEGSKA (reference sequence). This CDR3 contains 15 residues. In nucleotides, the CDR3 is TGCAGTGTACTACAGGGATTGGTGAGAACAGATACGCAGTATTTT. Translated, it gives CSVLQGLVRTDTQYF.

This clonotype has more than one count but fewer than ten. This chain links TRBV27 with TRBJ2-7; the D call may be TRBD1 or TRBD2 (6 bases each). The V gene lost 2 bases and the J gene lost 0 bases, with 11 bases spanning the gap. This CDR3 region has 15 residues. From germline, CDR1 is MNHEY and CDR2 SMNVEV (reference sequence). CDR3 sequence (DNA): TGTGCCAGCAGTTTAGGGGGGCCGGGCTCCTACGAGCAGTACTTC. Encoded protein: CASSLGGPGSYEQYF.

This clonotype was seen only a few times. CDR3 loop: CASSPTSTNEKLFF. The CDR3 region has the DNA TGTGCCAGCAGTCCGACCTCAACTAATGAAAAACTGTTTTTT. The rearrangement joins TRBV28 to TRBJ1-4; no reliable D call. Deletions cut 5 bases from V and 0 bases from J, with 7 bases between. This CDR3 has 14 residues. Germline assignment: CDR1 MDHEN and CDR2 SYDVKM.

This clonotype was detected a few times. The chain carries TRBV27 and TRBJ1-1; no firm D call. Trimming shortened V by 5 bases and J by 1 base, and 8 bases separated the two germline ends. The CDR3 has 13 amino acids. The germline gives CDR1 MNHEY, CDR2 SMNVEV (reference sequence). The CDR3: CASSITPNTEAFF. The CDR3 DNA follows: TGTGCCAGCAGTATTACACCGAACACTGAAGCTTTCTTT.